The source of this TCR beta chain is a study of blood T cell repertoires in COVID-19. The CDR3 runs to 15 residues. Looked up from germline, CDR1 is SGHDN and CDR2 is FVKESK. Trimming took off 5 bases at V and 7 bases at J, with 18 bases between the two ends. Clones were sequenced by immunoSEQ multiplex PCR, and TCRdb holds only the in-frame ones, with some missing. The sample records roughly 84,000 clones, under 80% being singletons. The chain combines TRBV14 with TRBJ2-1; D may be TRBD2 (5 bases). This TCR was recovered from a man between 60 and 75 years old with COVID-19, enrolled during active disease. Material: peripheral blood. The CDR3 protein is CASSKVAFPMNEQFF. The CDR3 DNA reads as TGTGCCAGCAGCAAAGTAGCGTTCCCGATGAATGAGCAGTTCTTC.